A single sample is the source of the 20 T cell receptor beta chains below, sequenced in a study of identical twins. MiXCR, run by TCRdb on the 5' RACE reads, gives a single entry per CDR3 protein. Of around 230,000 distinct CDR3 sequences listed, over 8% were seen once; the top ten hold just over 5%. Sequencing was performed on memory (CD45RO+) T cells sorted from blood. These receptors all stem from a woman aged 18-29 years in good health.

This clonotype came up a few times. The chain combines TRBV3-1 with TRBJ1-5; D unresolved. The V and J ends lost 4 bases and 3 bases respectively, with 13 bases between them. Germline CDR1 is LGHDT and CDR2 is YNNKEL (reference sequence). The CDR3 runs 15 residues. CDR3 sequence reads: CASSPGWGSNQPQHF. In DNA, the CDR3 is TGTGCCAGCAGCCCCGGATGGGGATCCAATCAGCCCCAGCATTTT.

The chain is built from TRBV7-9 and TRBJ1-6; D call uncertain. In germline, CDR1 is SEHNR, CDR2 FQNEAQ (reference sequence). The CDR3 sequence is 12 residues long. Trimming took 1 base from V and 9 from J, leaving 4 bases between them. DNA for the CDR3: TGTGCCAGCAGCTTAGTAGGTTCACCCCTCCACTTT. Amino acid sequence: CASSLVGSPLHF. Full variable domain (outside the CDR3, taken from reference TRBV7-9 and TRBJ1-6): DTGVSQNPRHKITKRGQNVTFRCDPISEHNRLYWYRQTLGQGPEFLTYFQNEAQLEKSRLLSDRFSAERPKGSFSTLEIQRTEQGDSAMYLCASSLVGSPLHFGNGTRLTVT.

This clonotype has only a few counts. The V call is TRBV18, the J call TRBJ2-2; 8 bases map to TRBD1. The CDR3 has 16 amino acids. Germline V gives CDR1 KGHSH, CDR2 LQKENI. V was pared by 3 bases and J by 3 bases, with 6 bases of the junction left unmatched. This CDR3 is CASSPIGTGYTGELFF. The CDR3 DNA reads TGTGCCAGCTCACCGATCGGGACAGGATACACCGGGGAGCTGTTTTTT.

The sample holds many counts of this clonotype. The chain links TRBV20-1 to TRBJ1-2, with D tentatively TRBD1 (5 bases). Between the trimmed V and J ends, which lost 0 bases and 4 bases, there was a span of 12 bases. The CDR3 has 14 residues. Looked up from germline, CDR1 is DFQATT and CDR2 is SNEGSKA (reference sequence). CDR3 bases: TGCAGTGCTAGAGACAGTCGGGGGGTCTATGGCTACACCTTC. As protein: CSARDSRGVYGYTF.

CDR3 sequence reads: CSARDARGGGDEQYF. CDR3 nucleotide sequence: TGCAGTGCTAGAGATGCGAGGGGCGGGGGGGACGAGCAGTACTTC. The chain has TRBV20-1 and TRBJ2-7; 9 bases line up with TRBD2. The CDR3 sequence is 15 residues long. The germline gives CDR1 DFQATT, CDR2 SNEGSKA (reference sequence). J lost 5 bases, V lost 0 bases, and 8 bases had no gene match.

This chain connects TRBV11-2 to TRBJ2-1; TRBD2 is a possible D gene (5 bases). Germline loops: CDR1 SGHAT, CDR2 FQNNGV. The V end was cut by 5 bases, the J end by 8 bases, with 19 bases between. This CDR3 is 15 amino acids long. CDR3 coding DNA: TGTGCCAGCAGCCTTATTACTAGATCTGAAGATGAGCAGTTCTTC. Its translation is CASSLITRSEDEQFF.

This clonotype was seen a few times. CDR3 bases: TGCGCCAGCAGTGGGACAGGGCAGTTCTTC. Its protein product is CASSGTGQFF. The chain employs TRBV10-1 and TRBJ2-1; 7 bases agree with TRBD1. The germline CDR1 and CDR2 sequences are WNHNN and SYGVQD (reference sequence). With V trimmed by 4 bases and J by 12 bases, 0 bases remained unmatched. The CDR3 has 10 amino acids.

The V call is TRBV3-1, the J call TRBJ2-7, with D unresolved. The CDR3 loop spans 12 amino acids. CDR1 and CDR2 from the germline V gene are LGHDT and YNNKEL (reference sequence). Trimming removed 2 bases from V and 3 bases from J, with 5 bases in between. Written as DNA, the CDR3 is TGTGCCAGCAGCCAATCCATCTACGAGCAGTACTTC. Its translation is CASSQSIYEQYF.

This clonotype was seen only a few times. The CDR3 DNA sequence: TGTGCCAGCAGCCTAGGACTCGAGTACGAGCAGTACTTC. It translates to CASSLGLEYEQYF. V gene TRBV6-6 combines with J gene TRBJ2-7, with a tentative D call TRBD2 (5 bases). Germline CDR1 and CDR2: MNHNY and SVGAGI (reference sequence). This CDR3 has 13 amino acids. Trimming removed 6 bases from V and 4 bases from J, with 13 bases in between.

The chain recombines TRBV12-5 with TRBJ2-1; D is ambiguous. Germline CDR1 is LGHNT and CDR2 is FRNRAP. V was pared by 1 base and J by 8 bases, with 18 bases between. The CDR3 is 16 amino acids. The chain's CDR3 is CASGLGYSSETDEQFF. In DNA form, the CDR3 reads TGTGCTAGTGGTTTGGGGTACTCAAGTGAAACGGATGAGCAGTTCTTC.

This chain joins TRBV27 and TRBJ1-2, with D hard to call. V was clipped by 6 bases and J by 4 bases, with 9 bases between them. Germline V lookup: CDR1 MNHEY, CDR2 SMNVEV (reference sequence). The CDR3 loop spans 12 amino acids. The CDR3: CASRESLYGYTF. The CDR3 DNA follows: TGTGCCAGCAGGGAATCCCTCTATGGCTACACCTTC.

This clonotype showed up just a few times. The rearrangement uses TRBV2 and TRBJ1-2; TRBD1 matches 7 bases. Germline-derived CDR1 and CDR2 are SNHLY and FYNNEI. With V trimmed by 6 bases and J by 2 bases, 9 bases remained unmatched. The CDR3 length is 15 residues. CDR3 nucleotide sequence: TGTGCCAGCAGCGGGACAGCACAGACCAACTATGGCTACACCTTC. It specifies CASSGTAQTNYGYTF.

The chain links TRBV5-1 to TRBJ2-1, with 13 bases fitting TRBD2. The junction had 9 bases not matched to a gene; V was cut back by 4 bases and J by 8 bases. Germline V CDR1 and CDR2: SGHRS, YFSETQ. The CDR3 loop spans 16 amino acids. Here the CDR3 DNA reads TGCGCCAGCAGCGTGCCCGGGACTAGCGGGGTGCATGAGCAGTTCTTC. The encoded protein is CASSVPGTSGVHEQFF.

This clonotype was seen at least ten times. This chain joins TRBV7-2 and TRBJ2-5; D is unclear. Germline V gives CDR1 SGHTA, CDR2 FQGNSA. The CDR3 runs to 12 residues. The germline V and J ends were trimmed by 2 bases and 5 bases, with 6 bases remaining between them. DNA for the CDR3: TGTGCCAGCAGCTTAAATCGGGAGACCCAGTACTTC. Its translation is CASSLNRETQYF.

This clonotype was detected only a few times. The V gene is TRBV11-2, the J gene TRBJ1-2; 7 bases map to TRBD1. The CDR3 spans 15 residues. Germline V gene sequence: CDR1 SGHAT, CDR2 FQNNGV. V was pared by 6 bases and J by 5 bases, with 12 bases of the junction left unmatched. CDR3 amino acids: CASSHSGQAGYGYTF. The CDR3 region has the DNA TGTGCCAGCAGTCATTCCGGACAGGCTGGATATGGCTACACCTTC.

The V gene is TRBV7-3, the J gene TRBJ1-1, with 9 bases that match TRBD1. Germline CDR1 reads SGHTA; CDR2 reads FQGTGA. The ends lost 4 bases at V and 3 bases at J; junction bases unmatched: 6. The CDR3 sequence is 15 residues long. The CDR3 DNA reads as TGTGCCAGCAGCTCAAGGACAGGGGTGGACACTGAAGCTTTCTTT. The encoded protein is CASSSRTGVDTEAFF.

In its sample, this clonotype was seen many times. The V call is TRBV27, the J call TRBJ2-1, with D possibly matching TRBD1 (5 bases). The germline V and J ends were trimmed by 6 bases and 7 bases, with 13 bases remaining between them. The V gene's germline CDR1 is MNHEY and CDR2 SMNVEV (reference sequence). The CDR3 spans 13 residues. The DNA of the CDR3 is TGTGCCAGCAGACGAGGATCAGGGAATGAGCAGTTCTTC. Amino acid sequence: CASRRGSGNEQFF.

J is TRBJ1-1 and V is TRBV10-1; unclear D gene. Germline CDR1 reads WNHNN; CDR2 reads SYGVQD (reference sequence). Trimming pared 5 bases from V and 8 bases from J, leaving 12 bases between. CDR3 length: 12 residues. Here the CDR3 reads CASSLPHGEAFF. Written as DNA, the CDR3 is TGCGCCAGCAGTTTACCTCATGGGGAAGCTTTCTTT.

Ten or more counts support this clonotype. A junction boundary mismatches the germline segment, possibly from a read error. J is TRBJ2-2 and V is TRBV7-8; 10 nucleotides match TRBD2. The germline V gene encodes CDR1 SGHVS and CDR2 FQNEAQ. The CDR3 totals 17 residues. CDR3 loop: CASSLAGAFASTGELFF. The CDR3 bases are TGTGCCAGCAGCCTAGCGGGGGCGTTTGCCAGCACCGGGGAGCTGTTTTTT.

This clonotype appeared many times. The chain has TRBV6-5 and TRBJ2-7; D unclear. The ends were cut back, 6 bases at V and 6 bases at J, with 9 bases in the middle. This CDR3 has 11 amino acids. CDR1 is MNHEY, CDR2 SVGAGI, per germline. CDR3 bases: TGTGCCAGCAGGGGAAGAGGCGAGCAGTACTTC. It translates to CASRGRGEQYF.